This entry features one T cell receptor beta chain sequence. TCRdb's copy holds only in-frame clones and misses some; the assay was immunoSEQ multiplex PCR. This sample has 200,000 to 250,000 clones, with 84% found just once. These data are taken from a study of blood T cell repertoires in COVID-19. Trimming removed 1 base from V and 0 bases from J, with 6 bases in between. There are 14 residues in the CDR3. The germline V gene has CDR1 SGHTA and CDR2 FQGNSA. The source material was PBMCs or T cells enriched from blood (not recorded which). This chain uses TRBV7-2 with TRBJ1-2; D remains unclear. This receptor was taken from a woman in her thirties or forties who had recovered from COVID-19. This chain's CDR3 is CASSLGQSNYGYTF. The DNA of the CDR3 is TGTGCCAGCAGCTTAGGGCAGTCTAACTATGGCTACACCTTC.